This T cell receptor (beta chain) is drawn from a study of cytomegalovirus exposure and HLA in healthy donors (dated by TCRdb to the late 2010s). For context, the study as a whole: An earlier analysis of approximately 640 of the donors reported approximately 270 Gb of sequence data and 100 million to 140 million unique TCR beta sequences from 150 million to 200 million T cells. About 280 gigabases of sequencing data and tens of millions of unique TCR sequences were included in an early release covering roughly 600 HLA-typed donors. Donor age, sex, ethnicity and CMV serostatus were compiled alongside the repertoire data. An earlier analysis of 500 to 750 of the donors applied high-throughput TCR beta sequencing to assess whether each TCR beta V gene segment acted as functional or pseudogenic. The number of typed donors differed by locus: roughly 629-630 for A, B, C, DRB1 and DQB1; approximately 530 for DQA1; 606 for DPA1; and some 430 for DPB1. In a later genetic analysis, genome-wide SNP genotypes for about three fifths of the roughly 670 donors were used, and that subset was treated as a discovery cohort. Of the roughly 400 genotyped donors, less than 90% were placed in the genetic ancestry cluster associated with self-reported Caucasian donors. HLA typing included class I and class II loci at four-digit resolution. Among around 400 genotyped donors of the cohort, an average of about 220,000 unique TCR beta nucleotide sequences was sequenced per donor, of which approximately 19% were non-productive. To predict cytomegalovirus infection status, the study combined high-throughput TCR immunosequencing, statistical association of individual TCRs with disease status, and machine learning. In a later analysis, previously published TCR beta repertoires from 550 to 750 donors were re-analyzed and high-resolution HLA genotyping was added so that TCR occurrence patterns could be studied. The T cell repertoires of some 670 subjects were profiled by immunosequencing and related to cytomegalovirus serostatus. The study aimed to test whether cataloging public T cell receptors could reveal signatures of past pathogen exposure. All discovery cohort repertoires had been generated on a single sequencing platform. Because of strong linkage in the cohort, five DR-DQ haplotypes were treated as single units for association and clustering. A separate validation cohort of 100 to 150 different subjects was used in addition to the roughly 670-subject first cohort. Rather than drawing on any new phenotypic data, the later analysis identified candidate immune exposures from TCR beta sequences and the way those sequences occurred across donors.

Concerning this clone itself: The target of this receptor is not known. No quality values exist for individual bases; no much larger clone is one base distant.

What the research found in general, with its limitations: In an earlier analysis of about 600 of the donors, most TCR beta V segments appeared in productive rearrangements about 87% or about 30% of the time, broadly matching IMGT annotations. It was suggested by the authors that the approach could potentially be generalized to other disease states and immunological phenotypes. A later analysis reported that several top co-occurrence clusters appeared linked to parvovirus B19, influenza, CMV and Epstein-Barr virus. The presence/absence analyses assumed that sequencing depth was roughly uniform across donors, and that assumption may not be true. Compared with equally common non-associated chains, HLA-associated TCR beta chains in a later analysis were more clonally expanded and had lower generation probabilities. A cluster of highly shared sequence variants was judged likely to represent a technical artifact of the sequencing pipeline. Compared with the approximately 710-donor mean, donors in an Asian-associated ancestry cluster had fewer N-insertions in productive TCRs, according to a later genetic analysis. Cytomegalovirus status was reported to be diagnosed by the classifier with high specificity and sensitivity in both the original and validation cohorts. A later genetic analysis associated a missense DCLRE1C variant with V-gene and J-gene trimming of TCR beta chains, and an independent cohort replicated the association. When HLA alleles, especially DR and DQ, strongly co-occurred, attributing TCR associations to individual alleles was difficult. According to a later analysis, most CMV-associated TCR beta chains appeared to be HLA-restricted, and the HLA associations seemed to be driven largely by CMV exposure. Because some donors lacked HLA typing at each locus, the association tests relied only on the typed subset. Immune exposure information for the cohort was limited to CMV serostatus. A few of the identified cytomegalovirus-associated TCR beta chains were confirmed in vitro to be specific for cytomegalovirus antigens. The cohort was sequenced for TCR beta chains only, and without alpha or paired-chain data the features that could be detected were limited. Some IMGT-functional V segments, including TRBV6-2 and TRBV6-3, could not be distinguished by the 87-base-pair reads and were therefore excluded. Most TCR sequences were seen in very few donors, while some public TCRs were found in many individuals. According to a later analysis, TCR association rates differed among HLA loci, with DRB1 alleles showing the most associated TCRs and HLA-C alleles showing the fewest. A further reported finding was that TCR beta sequences accurately predicted the HLA-A and HLA-B alleles for most subjects in the first cohort. Correlated functional status among segregating V segments might be attributable to linkage disequilibrium, but an unknown experimental factor could not be ruled out. A total of roughly 160 TCR beta chains were listed by the study as associated with cytomegalovirus. At a false discovery rate of 0.05, a later analysis linked 16,000 or so TCR beta sequences to specific HLA alleles. Over 15 rarely observed V segments, including chromosome 9 orphons, were excluded from the earlier analysis of about 500 of the donors because counts were too low.

The receptor library was made with the immunoSEQ multiplex PCR assay. A mixture of 60 forward primers for TCR Vbeta segments and 13 reverse primers for TCR Jbeta segments was used in the multiplex PCR. The CDR3 region of rearranged TCR beta genes was amplified from genomic DNA by a multiplex PCR assay. On the Illumina HiSeq System, the amplified TCR beta libraries were sequenced as 87-base-pair reads. The authors' analysis ran thus. A later analysis tallied 75 million to 95 million unique TCR beta chains across the 700 or so repertoires, and about 12 million of those chains were shared by two or more donors. A nearest-neighbor algorithm error-corrected the raw reads and collapsed the reads into unique sequences, merging closely related sequences to remove PCR and sequencing errors. V, D and J gene segments were assigned by aligning CDR3 sequences to IMGT reference sequences. For a sequence to be retained, at least a six-nucleotide match to both a V gene segment and a J gene segment was required. A rearrangement was called productive if the CDR3 had no stop codons and remained in frame with V and J, and every other rearrangement was called non-productive. Following IMGT convention, CDR3 was defined as the stretch from the second conserved V-encoded cysteine to the conserved J-encoded phenylalanine. The earlier analysis of fewer than 750 of the donors excluded sequences that lacked an unambiguous match to a single V gene segment. In an earlier analysis of roughly 500 of the donors, V segments were called functional above 56.7% productive rearrangements and were called segregating when the between-donor standard deviation exceeded 5%. A statistical classification framework was built for diagnosing cytomegalovirus status from the catalog of TCR beta chain sequences. In a later analysis, V and J genes were assigned by comparing TCR nucleotide sequences against IMGT/GENE-DB human TR gene sequences. A later analysis assigned CDR3 sequences and most-parsimonious VDJ recombination scenarios with the TCRdist pipeline. A later analysis defined each TCR beta chain by its CDR3 amino acid sequence plus V-gene family, and excluded reads lacking a unique V-gene family. A later analysis removed 550 to 700 highly shared, low-generation-probability nucleotide sequences to deal with suspected cross-contamination and a sequencing artifact. A later analysis calculated a clonal expansion index for each public chain from normalized within-repertoire ranks of inferred template counts. In a later analysis, generation probabilities were computed using a VDJ recombination model fitted to out-of-frame rearrangements, and the results were checked against IGoR. In a later analysis, hypergeometric tests were used to score TCR-TCR, TCR-HLA and TCR-CMV co-occurrence, with a repertoire-size bias correction applied to TCR pairs. In a later analysis, false discovery rates were estimated by permuting HLA or CMV assignments 20 times. In a later analysis, co-occurring TCRs were grouped with DBSCAN, and TCRdist sequence similarity was added when clustering was performed within HLA-allele-positive subsets. Repertoires with fewer than 30,000 or more than 120,000 public chains, plus five repertoires with anomalous nucleotide sharing, were excluded from co-occurrence clustering. In TCRdb, the immuneACCESS table is reduced to in-frame sequences with V and J assigned. These tables do not hold every clone; where another copy was compared, an unresolved V gene accounts for under half, and the others remain unexplained. Clone size and the V and J calls come from that table; the DNA yielded D and trimming. The sample profile shows roughly 70,000 clones; 65% to 80% of them were found once. Of the sample, under 15% is held by the ten largest clones.

In total, about 650 healthy bone marrow donors made up the cohort. At the time of sampling, all cohort members were nominally healthy, though unrecorded immune exposures were likely present. The donor was CMV seronegative and was included in the group of a few hundred seronegative cohort members. A peripheral blood sample was provided by each donor, and peripheral blood mononuclear cells were used for TCR beta sequencing. Genomic DNA was extracted from the blood cell samples with the Qiagen DNeasy Blood Extraction Kit. Including cysteine and phenylalanine, the CDR3 has 15 amino acids. Of all the DNA, just the CDR3 is kept, 45 bases in frame from base 1. V trim: 1 base; J trim: 6 bases; unmatched bases: 5. The germline V gene provides CDR1 SGHVS and CDR2 FNYEAQ.

Material: PBMCs. The rearrangement joined TRBV7-6 to TRBJ2-3; a stretch of 9 junction bases matches TRBD2. This sequence originates from a man in his 70s in good health and CMV-seronegative. The CDR3 corresponds to CASSLVLSGRDTQYF. DNA sequence: TGTGCCAGCAGCTTAGTTTTGAGCGGGAGGGATACGCAGTATTTT.